Described below is a single T cell receptor beta chain sequence and its context. Its target is not known. Data came from immunoSEQ multiplex PCR; TCRdb stores just in-frame clones and leaves some out. The repertoire holds 190,000 or so clones, with about 80% as singletons. This sample was included in a study of cytomegalovirus exposure and HLA in healthy donors. Study-wide results and limits: Confirmation was obtained in vitro that a few CMV-associated chains are specific for CMV antigens. There were some public TCRs occurring in many donors, but most TCR sequences were rare. Overall, approximately 150 TCR beta chains were annotated as cytomegalovirus-associated.

Separate from the approximately 720-subject first cohort was the roughly 130-subject validation cohort, to which the donors belonged. With 3 bases removed from V and 4 bases from J, the gap between germline ends came to 9 bases. Looked up from germline, CDR1 is LNHDA and CDR2 is SQIVND (reference sequence). The CDR3 extends over 13 amino acids. Sequences were obtained from PBMCs. The V and J genes are TRBV19 and TRBJ1-2, with a possible D match to TRBD1 (5 bases). This clonotype was sampled from a woman under 30 in good health and CMV-seropositive. The CDR3 region is CASSIRQFYGYTF. The CDR3 DNA reads TGTGCCAGTAGTATCCGACAGTTCTATGGCTACACCTTC.